Listed here is a single T cell receptor beta chain. The antigen is unknown. The sample is drawn from a study of T-cell memory formation after mild COVID-19. Overall study results and limits: In second-wave clones peaking day 37, SARS-CoV-2 specificity remained unconfirmed. CD4+ contracting clones were found mainly in CM and EM, and CD8+ ones in EMRA.

Germline V gene data show CDR1 as MGHRA and CDR2 as YSYEKL. CDR3 length equals 15 residues. The V and J ends lost 7 bases and 4 bases, in that order; junction bases with no gene match: 5. A 5'RACE reaction primed in the constant segment made cDNA libraries of TCR alpha and TCR beta, and these carried sample barcodes and UMIs. From the 5' RACE reads, TCRdb called clonotypes with MiXCR, one entry per CDR3 protein. The sample records approximately 89,000 distinct CDR3 sequences, roughly 23% being singletons. The chain combines TRBV4-1 with TRBJ2-1; TRBD2 agrees at 12 bases. This clonotype originated in a man between 18 and 29 years old who had mild COVID-19 (a few samples of this study predate the infection). Cell type and time point are not known. Sequencing used PBMCs or a T cell subset sorted from them (not recorded which). The CDR3 region is CASTPSGGAYNEQFF. The CDR3 DNA is TGCGCCAGCACCCCTAGCGGGGGGGCTTACAATGAGCAGTTCTTC.